Detailed here is one T cell receptor (beta chain). Its target is unknown. Other DNA sequences of this sample code for an identical CDR3. This sample was taken from a study of shared clonotypes between healthy human individuals. Only Caucasian adults living in Nashville, Tennessee served as donors. V was pared by 0 bases and J by 3 bases, with 5 bases between. This CDR3 contains 13 residues. The V gene's germline CDR1 is LNHNV and CDR2 YYDKDF (reference sequence). The study, taken as a whole, reports: Among non-shared clonotypes, generation probabilities were lower than among those shared by all four donors. A generally larger estimated richness was seen in naive subsets than in memory subsets.

Deep was the level used in running the assay. Libraries were prepared by immunoSEQ multiplex PCR; TCRdb keeps only in-frame clonotypes and omits some of them. The table shows 2 million to 2.5 million clones, with 85% to 95% occurring only once. Sequencing was carried out using naive CD4+ T cells from PBMCs. Subset defined: CD45RA+ positively selected. The chain carries TRBV15 and TRBJ2-5, with D uncertain. The sequence was collected from a man aged 18 to 35 in good health. Some clones in this sample may be carry-over from other donors' samples. The CDR3 bases are TGTGCCACCAGCAGAGACCTAAAAGAGACCCAGTACTTC. This translates into CATSRDLKETQYF.